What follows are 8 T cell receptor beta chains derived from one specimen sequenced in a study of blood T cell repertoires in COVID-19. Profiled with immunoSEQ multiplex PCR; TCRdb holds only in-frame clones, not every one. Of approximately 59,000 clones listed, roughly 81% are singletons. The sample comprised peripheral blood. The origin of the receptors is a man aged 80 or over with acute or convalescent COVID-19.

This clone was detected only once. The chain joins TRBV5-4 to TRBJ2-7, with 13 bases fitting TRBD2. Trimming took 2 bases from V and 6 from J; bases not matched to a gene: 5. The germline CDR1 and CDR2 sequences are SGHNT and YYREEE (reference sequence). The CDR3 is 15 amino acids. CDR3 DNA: TGTGCCAGCAGCTTACGGACTAGCGGGAGTAGCGAGCAGTACTTC. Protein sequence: CASSLRTSGSSEQYF.

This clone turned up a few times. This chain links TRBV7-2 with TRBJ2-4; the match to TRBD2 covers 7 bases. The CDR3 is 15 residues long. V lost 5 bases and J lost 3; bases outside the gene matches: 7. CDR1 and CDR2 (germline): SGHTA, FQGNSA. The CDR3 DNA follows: TGTGCCAGCAGCCTACTTGCGGGGGACAAAAACATTCAGTACTTC. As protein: CASSLLAGDKNIQYF.

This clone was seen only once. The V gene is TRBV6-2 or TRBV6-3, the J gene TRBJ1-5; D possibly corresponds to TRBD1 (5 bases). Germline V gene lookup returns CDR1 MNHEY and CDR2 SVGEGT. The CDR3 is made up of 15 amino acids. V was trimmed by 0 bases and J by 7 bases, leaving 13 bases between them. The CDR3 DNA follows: TGTGCCAGCAGTTACTCGATTACAGGTTACCAGCCCCAGCATTTT. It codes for CASSYSITGYQPQHF.

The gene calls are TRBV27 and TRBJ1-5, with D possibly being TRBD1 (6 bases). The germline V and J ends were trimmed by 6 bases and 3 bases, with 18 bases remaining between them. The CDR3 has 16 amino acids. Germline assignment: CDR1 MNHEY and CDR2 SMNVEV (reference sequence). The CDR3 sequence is CASRPEWAGANQPQHF. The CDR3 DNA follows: TGTGCCAGCAGGCCCGAGTGGGCGGGGGCCAATCAGCCCCAGCATTTT.

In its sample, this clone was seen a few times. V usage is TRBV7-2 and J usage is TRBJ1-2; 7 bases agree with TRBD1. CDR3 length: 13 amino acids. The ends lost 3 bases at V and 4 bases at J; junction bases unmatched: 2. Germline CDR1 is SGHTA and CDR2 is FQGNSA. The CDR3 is CASSLGQIYGYTF. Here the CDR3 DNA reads TGTGCCAGCAGCTTGGGACAGATCTATGGCTACACCTTC. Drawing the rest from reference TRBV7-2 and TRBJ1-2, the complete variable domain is GAGVSQSPSNKVTEKGKDVELRCDPISGHTALYWYRQSLGQGLEFLIYFQGNSAPDKSGLPSDRFSAERTGGSVSTLTIQRTQQEDSAVYLCASSLGQIYGYTFGSGTRLTVV.

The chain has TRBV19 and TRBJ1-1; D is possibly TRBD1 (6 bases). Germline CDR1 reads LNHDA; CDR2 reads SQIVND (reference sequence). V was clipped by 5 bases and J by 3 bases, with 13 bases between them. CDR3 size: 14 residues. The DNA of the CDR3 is TGTGCCAGTAGTGTTACAGGGCTAGACACTGAAGCTTTCTTT. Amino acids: CASSVTGLDTEAFF.

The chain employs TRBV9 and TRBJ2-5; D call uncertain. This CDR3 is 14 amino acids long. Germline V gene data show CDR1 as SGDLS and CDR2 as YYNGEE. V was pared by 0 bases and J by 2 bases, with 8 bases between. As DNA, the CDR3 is TGTGCCAGCAGCGTAGCCGGCAGGCAAGAGACCCAGTACTTC. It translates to CASSVAGRQETQYF.

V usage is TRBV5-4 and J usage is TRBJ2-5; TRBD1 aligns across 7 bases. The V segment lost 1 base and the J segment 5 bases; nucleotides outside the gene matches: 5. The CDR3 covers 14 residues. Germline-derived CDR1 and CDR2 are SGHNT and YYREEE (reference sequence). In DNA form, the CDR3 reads TGTGCCAGCAGCTTGACAGGGGCTCGGGAGACCCAGTACTTC. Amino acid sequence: CASSLTGARETQYF.